The 14 T cell receptor beta chains below come from one sample, sequenced in a study of blood T cell repertoires in COVID-19. Clones were read by immunoSEQ multiplex PCR, and TCRdb kept only the in-frame ones, dropping some. The table records over 150,000 clones, about nine tenths of them present only once. The source material was peripheral blood. The source of these receptors is a man between 65 and 85 years old with active or convalescent COVID-19.

This rearrangement joins TRBV20-1 to TRBJ1-2; D not certain. Germline values: CDR1 DFQATT, CDR2 SNEGSKA (reference sequence). The length of the CDR3 is 11 residues. V was trimmed by 5 bases and J by 8 bases, leaving 12 bases between them. This CDR3 reads CSAGGPRGYTF. CDR3 in DNA: TGCAGTGCTGGAGGGCCGCGGGGCTACACCTTC.

This clone was found a few times. CDR3 sequence (DNA): TGTGCCAGCAGTTACACCGGACAGGGGGTAGGCTACACCTTC. Translation gives CASSYTGQGVGYTF. The rearrangement joins TRBV6-5 to TRBJ1-2, with 10 bases identical to TRBD1. The CDR3 length is 14 residues. Per the germline V gene, CDR1 is MNHEY and CDR2 is SVGAGI. Trimming removed 2 bases from V and 8 bases from J; junction bases left unmatched: 5.

The chain recombines TRBV7-2 with TRBJ1-2; no definite D call. V shed 3 bases and J shed 4 bases, with 21 bases lying between them. The V gene's germline CDR1 is SGHTA and CDR2 FQGNSA. The CDR3 is 17 amino acids. The CDR3 here is CASSFPAREIGSYGYTF. The CDR3 bases are TGTGCCAGCAGCTTCCCGGCTCGGGAGATCGGATCCTATGGCTACACCTTC.

In nucleotides, the CDR3 is TGCGCCAGCAGAGGGACAGTGAGCTCCTACGAGCAGTACTTC. This translates into CASRGTVSSYEQYF. The V gene is TRBV5-1, the J gene TRBJ2-7, with 7 bases lining up with TRBD1. Germline CDR1 reads SGHRS; CDR2 reads YFSETQ. Trimming at V came to 5 bases and at J to 0 bases, leaving 5 bases not matched to a gene. This CDR3 is built from 14 residues. Complete variable domain (other parts from reference TRBV5-1 and TRBJ2-7): KAGVTQTPRYLIKTRGQQVTLSCSPISGHRSVSWYQQTPGQGLQFLFEYFSETQRNKGNFPGRFSGRQFSNSRSEMNVSTLELGDSALYLCASRGTVSSYEQYFGPGTRLTVT.

V gene TRBV19 combines with J gene TRBJ1-3, with TRBD1 as a possible D gene (6 bases). V was shortened by 5 bases and J by 1 base, with 15 bases between the two germline ends. CDR1 LNHDA and CDR2 SQIVND come from the germline V gene (reference sequence). The CDR3 spans 16 residues. The CDR3 reads CASSGVRQGSGNTIYF. CDR3 in DNA: TGTGCCAGTAGTGGCGTGCGGCAGGGGTCTGGAAACACCATATATTTT.

The chain recombines TRBV18 with TRBJ2-5; 11 positions agree with TRBD2. The CDR3 runs to 16 residues. With 5 bases clipped from V and 1 base from J, the junction kept 6 bases outside the gene matches. Germline V CDR1 and CDR2: KGHSH, LQKENI. In DNA form, the CDR3 reads TGTGCCAGCTCAACGAGACTAGCGGGGATCCAAGAGACCCAGTACTTC. Protein product: CASSTRLAGIQETQYF.

This chain joins TRBV5-4 and TRBJ2-1; TRBD2 matches 12 bases. The CDR3 runs to 16 residues. The V segment lost 5 bases and the J segment 5 bases; nucleotides outside the gene matches: 8. Germline V gene lookup returns CDR1 SGHNT and CDR2 YYREEE (reference sequence). CDR3 nucleotide sequence: TGTGCCAGCAGAAAAGGGGGACTAGCGGGCCACAATGAGCAGTTCTTC. Its translation is CASRKGGLAGHNEQFF.

This chain's CDR3 is CASSLQGGITEAFF. The CDR3 region has the DNA TGCGCCAGCAGCTTACAGGGGGGGATCACTGAAGCTTTCTTT. The V gene is TRBV5-1, the J gene TRBJ1-1, with TRBD1 identical over 8 bases. V lost 2 bases, J lost 4 bases, and 4 bases stayed unmatched. There are 14 residues in the CDR3. Germline CDR1 reads SGHRS; CDR2 reads YFSETQ. Using reference TRBV5-1 and TRBJ1-1 for the parts outside the CDR3, the full variable domain is KAGVTQTPRYLIKTRGQQVTLSCSPISGHRSVSWYQQTPGQGLQFLFEYFSETQRNKGNFPGRFSGRQFSNSRSEMNVSTLELGDSALYLCASSLQGGITEAFFGQGTRLTVV.

The chain has TRBV6-2 or TRBV6-3 and TRBJ2-1; D possibly corresponds to TRBD1 (6 bases). The germline V gene has CDR1 MNHEY and CDR2 SVGEGT. V was trimmed by 2 bases and J by 6 bases, leaving 14 bases between them. The length of the CDR3 is 15 residues. The CDR3, as DNA: TGTGCCAGCAGTTACCCGGGACATAAGGGCAATGAGCAGTTCTTC. This sequence encodes CASSYPGHKGNEQFF.

The V and J genes are TRBV11-2 and TRBJ2-1; 11 nucleotides match TRBD1. Per the germline V gene, CDR1 is SGHAT and CDR2 is FQNNGV. With V trimmed by 1 base and J by 9 bases, 5 bases remained unmatched. This CDR3 is built from 15 residues. CDR3 in amino acids: CASSLVGQGVGEQFF. In DNA, the CDR3 is TGTGCCAGCAGCTTAGTGGGACAGGGGGTCGGTGAGCAGTTCTTC.

The chain combines TRBV6-2 or TRBV6-3 with TRBJ1-2; 9 nucleotides agree with TRBD1. V trimming: 5 bases; J trimming: 8 bases; junction bases outside the gene matches: 12. Germline CDR1 reads MNHEY; CDR2 reads SVGEGT. This CDR3 has 15 residues. The CDR3 is CASSALRGTGSGYTF. CDR3 nucleotide sequence: TGTGCCAGCAGTGCCCTAAGAGGGACAGGGAGCGGCTACACCTTC.

The chain couples TRBV7-2 to TRBJ1-6, with TRBD1 as a possible D gene (5 bases). The CDR3 length is 14 residues. Germline V gene lookup returns CDR1 SGHTA and CDR2 FQGNSA. V lost 5 bases to trimming and J lost 13 bases, with 18 bases between them. CDR3 amino acids: CASSLGRRDMPLHF. CDR3 nucleotide sequence: TGTGCCAGCAGCCTGGGCCGCAGGGATATGCCCCTCCACTTT.

The genes are TRBV7-8 and TRBJ1-1; D is uncertain. The V gene's germline CDR1 is SGHVS and CDR2 FQNEAQ. CDR3 size: 14 residues. V lost 1 base and J lost 5, with 11 bases in between. The DNA of the CDR3 is TGTGCCAGCAGCTTAGACCCCCGGAGAACTGAAGCTTTCTTT. Translation: CASSLDPRRTEAFF.

The chain has TRBV30 and TRBJ1-2, with 7 bases fitting TRBD1. V shed 2 bases, J shed 6 bases, and the junction held 9 bases outside the gene matches. The CDR3 sequence is 14 residues long. CDR1 is GTSNPN, CDR2 SVGIG, per germline (reference sequence). The CDR3, as DNA: TGTGCCTGGAGTCGGGACAGCCTGGGCGATGGCTACACCTTC. This codes for CAWSRDSLGDGYTF.